Listed below are T cell receptor beta chains from one sample, sequenced in a study of shared clonotypes between healthy human individuals. This table comes from immunoSEQ multiplex PCR, and its TCRdb copy is limited to in-frame clones, with some not included. The data show about 820,000 clones, about 91% seen once. The sample was naive CD8+ T cells sorted from blood. The source of these receptors is a man in his thirties or forties in good health. Each CDR3 is given with its conserved first and last residue. The D gene is left open where the match is weak. Rows give clone size only sometimes, using once, few, many, or a class for an expanded clone.

>TRBV9|.|15|.|TRBJ2-3
TGTGCCAGCAGCGTAGGAGGCAGGGTGTCAGATACGCAGTATTTT
CASSVGGRVSDTQYF
>TRBV11-2|.|13|.|TRBJ2-7
TGTGCCAGCAGCTTAGGGCCTTCCTGGGTGCAGTACTTC
CASSLGPSWVQYF
>TRBV5-8|once|15|.|TRBJ1-3
TGTGCCAGCAGCTCCCTGGGCGGAGATGGAAACACCATATATTTT
CASSSLGGDGNTIYF
>TRBV7-9|.|17|TRBD2|TRBJ2-7
TGTGCCAGCAGCCCCAGAATTGGCGGGAGGGCCCTCCACGAGCAGTACTTC
CASSPRIGGRALHEQYF
>TRBV5-6|.|15|.|TRBJ1-3
TGTGCCAGCAGCAGGCGGGAGAGCTCTGGAAACACCATATATTTT
CASSRRESSGNTIYF
>TRBV27|once|23|TRBD1|TRBJ2-6
TGTGCCAGCACCAAACGTGGGACCTTCGCGAGGGACAGGGTTCACTCTGGGGCCAACGTCCTGACTTTC
CASTKRGTFARDRVHSGANVLTF
>TRBV29-1|.|13|.|TRBJ2-5
TGCAGCGTTGAGGGGGTCTCCCAAGAGACCCAGTACTTC
CSVEGVSQETQYF
>TRBV13|.|14|TRBD1|TRBJ2-7
TGTGCCAGCAGCCCTCGGGACAGAGGCTACGAGCAGTACTTC
CASSPRDRGYEQYF
>TRBV9|.|14|.|TRBJ2-7
TGTGCCAGCAGCGTAGAAGGCGACACCTACGAGCAGTACTTC
CASSVEGDTYEQYF
>TRBV27|.|16|TRBD2|TRBJ2-1
TGTGCCAGCAGTCCGACGACTAGCGGGAGCTACAATGAGCAGTTCTTC
CASSPTTSGSYNEQFF
>TRBV4-1|.|15|.|TRBJ2-1
TGCGCCAGCAGCGCCGTGGGAACCTTCTACAATGAGCAGTTCTTC
CASSAVGTFYNEQFF
>TRBV27|.|16|TRBD2|TRBJ2-7
TGTGCCAGCAGTTCCCTGATTAGCGGGAGGGACTACGAGCAGTACTTC
CASSSLISGRDYEQYF
>TRBV28|.|15|.|TRBJ2-5
TGTGCCAGCAGGGGGACAACGACCAGCCAAGAGACCCAGTACTTC
CASRGTTTSQETQYF
>TRBV10-2|.|16|.|TRBJ2-3
TGCGCCAGCAGTGAGTCGACGGGGCTAAACACAGATACGCAGTATTTT
CASSESTGLNTDTQYF
>TRBV7-9|few|14|.|TRBJ1-2
TGTGCCAGCAGCTTAGTAGCAGATTCCTATGGCTACACCTTC
CASSLVADSYGYTF
>TRBV2|.|13|.|TRBJ2-3
TGTGCCATGGGGCAGAAGCTGACAGATACGCAGTATTTT
CAMGQKLTDTQYF
>TRBV28|.|13|.|TRBJ2-7
TGTGCCAGCAACGAGGGAAGCTCCTACGAGCAGTACTTC
CASNEGSSYEQYF
>TRBV7-6|.|13|.|TRBJ2-7
TGTGCCAGCAGCTTACCCGATACCTACGAGCAGTACTTC
CASSLPDTYEQYF
>TRBV12-5|.|17|TRBD2|TRBJ2-1
TGTGCTAGTGGTACCCCCCTCGGGGCTAGCGGGATTGGGGAGCAGTTCTTC
CASGTPLGASGIGEQFF
>TRBV4-1|.|15|.|TRBJ2-7
TGCGCCAGCAGCCAAGGTCTGGCTCCAGGGGACGAGCAGTACTTC
CASSQGLAPGDEQYF
>TRBV6-5|.|15|.|TRBJ1-2
TGTGCCAGCAGTTACGGGGGGATGTTCGACTATGGCTACACCTTC
CASSYGGMFDYGYTF
>TRBV10-2|few|11|TRBD2|TRBJ2-7
TGCGCCACAGGACTAGCGGGATTGTGGTACTTC
CATGLAGLWYF
>TRBV29-1|.|13|.|TRBJ2-5
TGCAGCGTTGATCCGGGGGCAGGAGAGACCCAGTACTTC
CSVDPGAGETQYF
>TRBV13|.|17|.|TRBJ1-1
TGTGCCAGCAGCTTAGGGAGTGGGCTAGGGGCTGGCCGTGGGGCTTTCTTT
CASSLGSGLGAGRGAFF
>TRBV27|.|16|TRBD2|TRBJ2-1
TGTGCCAGCAGTCCTGTGAGCGGGAGTGCCTACAATGAGCAGTTCTTC
CASSPVSGSAYNEQFF